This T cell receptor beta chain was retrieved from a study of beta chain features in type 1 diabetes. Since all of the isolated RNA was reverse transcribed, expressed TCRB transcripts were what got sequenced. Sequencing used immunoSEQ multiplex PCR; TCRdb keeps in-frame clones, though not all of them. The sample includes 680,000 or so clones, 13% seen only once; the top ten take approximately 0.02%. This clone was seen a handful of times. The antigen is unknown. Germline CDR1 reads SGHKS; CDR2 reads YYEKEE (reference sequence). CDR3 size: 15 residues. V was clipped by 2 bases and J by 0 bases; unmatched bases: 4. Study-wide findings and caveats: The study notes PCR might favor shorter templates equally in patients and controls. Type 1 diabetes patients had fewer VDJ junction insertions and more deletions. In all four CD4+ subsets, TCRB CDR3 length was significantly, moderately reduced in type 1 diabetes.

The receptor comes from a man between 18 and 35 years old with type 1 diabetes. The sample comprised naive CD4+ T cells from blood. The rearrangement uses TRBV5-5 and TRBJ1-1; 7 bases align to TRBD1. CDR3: CASSFLGTVNTEAFF. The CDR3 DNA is TGTGCCAGCAGCTTCCTTGGGACAGTGAACACTGAAGCTTTCTTT. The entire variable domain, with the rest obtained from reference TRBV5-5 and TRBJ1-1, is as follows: DAGVTQSPTHLIKTRGQQVTLRCSPISGHKSVSWYQQVLGQGPQFIFQYYEKEERGRGNFPDRFSARQFPNYSSELNVNALLLGDSALYLCASSFLGTVNTEAFFGQGTRLTVV.